The sample holds one count of the clone carrying this T cell receptor (beta chain). The antigen remains unidentified. This CDR3 has 15 amino acids. Germline V CDR1 and CDR2: SGHAT, FQNNGV. Germline trimming cut 4 bases from V and 7 bases from J; bases unmatched to any gene: 11. Profiled with immunoSEQ multiplex PCR; TCRdb holds only in-frame clones, not every one. The table lists 110,000 or so clones, 85% to 95% of them singletons. The data are from a study of siplizumab effects on memory and regulatory T cells. Study conclusions and caveats: Neither a naive nor a memory phenotype was assignable to roughly 75-96% of proliferating CD4+ or CD8+ clones. Siplizumab produced a significant reduction in alloreactive sequences that were traceable to unstimulated CD4+ memory cells. Apparently more diverse than memory cells, naive T cells also seemed major alloresponse contributors.

This clonotype was sampled from a human donor in good health. The rearrangement links TRBV11-2 to TRBJ2-7; 9 nucleotides match TRBD1. Sequencing was carried out using CD4+ T cells sorted from blood. CDR3 in amino acids: CASSSLRTGALEQYF. CDR3 DNA: TGTGCCAGCAGCTCCCTTCGGACAGGGGCTTTGGAGCAGTACTTC.